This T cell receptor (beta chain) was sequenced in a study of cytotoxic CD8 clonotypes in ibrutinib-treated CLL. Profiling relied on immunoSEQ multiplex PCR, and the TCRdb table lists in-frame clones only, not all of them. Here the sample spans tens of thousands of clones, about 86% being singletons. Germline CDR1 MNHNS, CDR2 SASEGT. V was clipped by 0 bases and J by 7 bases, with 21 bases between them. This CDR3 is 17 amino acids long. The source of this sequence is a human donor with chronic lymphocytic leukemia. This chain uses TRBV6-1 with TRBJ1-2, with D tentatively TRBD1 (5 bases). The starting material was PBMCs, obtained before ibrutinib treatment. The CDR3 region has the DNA TGTGCCAGCAGTGAAGCGTGGGGCAGTACCCTTCCCCGTGGCTACACCTTC. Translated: CASSEAWGSTLPRGYTF.